Below are 16 T cell receptor beta chains sequenced from a single sample in a study of cytomegalovirus exposure and HLA in healthy donors. PCR primers comprised 60 Vbeta and 13 Jbeta primers. Repertoires were generated with immunoSEQ multiplex PCR, while TCRdb's copy carries only in-frame clones and drops some. This table holds about 160,000 clones, about two thirds found once. The sample taken for sequencing was PBMCs. The receptor source for this set is a woman aged 25 to 39 in good health and CMV-seronegative.

The rearrangement links TRBV7-2 to TRBJ1-1; a possible D gene is TRBD1 (5 bases). Trimming took 3 bases from V and 1 from J, leaving 6 bases between them. Germline V gene lookup returns CDR1 SGHTA and CDR2 FQGNSA. This CDR3 contains 13 residues. The CDR3 sequence: CASSLTANTEAFF. DNA for the CDR3: TGTGCCAGCAGCTTGACAGCGAACACTGAAGCTTTCTTT.

This chain joins TRBV9 and TRBJ2-7; tentative D call: TRBD1 (6 bases). With 0 bases removed from V and 5 bases from J, the gap between germline ends came to 9 bases. Germline lookup yields CDR1 SGDLS and CDR2 YYNGEE. The CDR3 extends over 13 amino acids. CDR3 nucleotide sequence: TGTGCCAGCAGCGTAGACTACAGGGACGAGCAGTACTTC. Residues: CASSVDYRDEQYF. The full variable domain, its missing parts supplied by reference TRBV9 and TRBJ2-7, is DSGVTQTPKHLITATGQRVTLRCSPRSGDLSVYWYQQSLDQGLQFLIQYYNGEERAKGNILERFSAQQFPDLHSELNLSSLELGDSALYFCASSVDYRDEQYFGPGTRLTVT.

The V call is TRBV6-5, the J call TRBJ2-4; D is possibly TRBD1 (6 bases). The CDR3 length is 15 residues. CDR1 and CDR2 from the germline V gene are MNHEY and SVGAGI. Trimming stripped 2 bases from V and 2 bases from J, with 10 bases between. CDR3 nucleotides: TGTGCCAGCAGTTACCGCCAGGGGTCCAAAAACATTCAGTACTTC. Its translation is CASSYRQGSKNIQYF.

This clone was seen a handful of times. The chain joins TRBV28 to TRBJ2-2; 7 bases fit TRBD2. The CDR3 spans 15 residues. Germline CDR1 and CDR2: MDHEN and SYDVKM. With 4 bases clipped from V and 4 bases from J, the junction kept 6 bases outside the gene matches. Here the CDR3 DNA reads TGTGCCAGCAGTTGGTCTAGCGGCTCCACCGGGGAGCTGTTTTTT. This codes for CASSWSSGSTGELFF.

This rearrangement joins TRBV7-6 to TRBJ1-3, with D maybe TRBD1 (5 bases). CDR1 is SGHVS and CDR2 is FNYEAQ in the germline V gene. There are 15 residues in the CDR3. Trimming pared 3 bases from V and 6 bases from J, leaving 15 bases between. CDR3 residues: CASSLTEPTENTIYF. As DNA, the CDR3 is TGTGCCAGCAGCTTGACAGAACCTACAGAAAACACCATATATTTT.

The V and J genes are TRBV10-3 and TRBJ2-1, with TRBD2 matching over 8 bases. This CDR3 comprises 15 residues. The germline V gene has CDR1 ENHRY and CDR2 SYGVKD. The trim removed 3 bases at V and 7 bases at J, leaving 8 bases unmatched. CDR3 coding DNA: TGTGCCATCAGTGAAAGCTCCTTAGCGGGAAATGAGCAGTTCTTC. It translates to CAISESSLAGNEQFF.

In nucleotides, the CDR3 is TGCGCCACCTCCGATTCGGGTGCAGATACGCAGTATTTT. Its translation is CATSDSGADTQYF. This chain links TRBV5-1 with TRBJ2-3; D remains unclear. V dropped 9 bases and J dropped 4 bases, with 15 bases sitting between them. This CDR3 is built from 13 residues. The germline gives CDR1 SGHRS, CDR2 YFSETQ. The whole variable domain, filled in from reference TRBV5-1 and TRBJ2-3, reads KAGVTQTPRYLIKTRGQQVTLSCSPISGHRSVSWYQQTPGQGLQFLFEYFSETQRNKGNFPGRFSGRQFSNSRSEMNVSTLELGDSALYLCATSDSGADTQYFGPGTRLTVL.

The rearrangement joins TRBV5-1 to TRBJ2-1, with D possibly being TRBD2 (5 bases). V lost 0 bases to trimming and J lost 5 bases, with 12 bases between them. This CDR3 comprises 15 residues. Germline values: CDR1 SGHRS, CDR2 YFSETQ. This CDR3 reads CASSLGSGGHNEQFF. DNA for the CDR3: TGCGCCAGCAGCTTGGGTTCAGGCGGGCACAATGAGCAGTTCTTC.

The chain combines TRBV10-3 with TRBJ2-1, with D possibly being TRBD1 (8 bases). CDR1 and CDR2 from the germline V gene are ENHRY and SYGVKD. Trimming cost V 3 bases and J 7 bases, with 16 bases left between them. This CDR3 is built from 15 residues. In nucleotides, the CDR3 is TGTGCCATCAGTGACAACACAGGGGGGGAGAATGAGCAGTTCTTC. Protein sequence: CAISDNTGGENEQFF.

The V gene is TRBV4-2, the J gene TRBJ1-1; D gene ambiguous. V was clipped by 0 bases and J by 1 base, with 9 bases between them. CDR3 length equals 15 residues. In germline, CDR1 is LGHNA, CDR2 YNFKEQ. The CDR3 here is CASSQDWRGNTEAFF. CDR3 nucleotides: TGTGCCAGCAGCCAAGATTGGAGAGGGAACACTGAAGCTTTCTTT.

V is TRBV19 and J is TRBJ1-6, with 9 bases identical to TRBD1. Germline loops: CDR1 LNHDA, CDR2 SQIVND (reference sequence). Germline trimming cut 5 bases from V and 7 bases from J; bases unmatched to any gene: 3. The CDR3 has 14 residues. The CDR3 spells CASSGQGWNSPLHF. CDR3 bases: TGTGCCAGTAGTGGACAGGGGTGGAATTCACCCCTCCACTTT.

This chain joins TRBV6-1 and TRBJ1-2; no clear D. The CDR3 has 12 amino acids. Trimming pared 9 bases from V and 8 bases from J, leaving 16 bases between. The germline CDR1 and CDR2 sequences are MNHNS and SASEGT. The CDR3 DNA follows: TGTGCCAGTAATTCCGGGGTATGGGGCTACACCTTC. This sequence encodes CASNSGVWGYTF.

V gene TRBV28 combines with J gene TRBJ2-2, with TRBD1 identical over 10 bases. The ends lost 6 bases at V and 3 bases at J; junction bases unmatched: 7. Germline lookup yields CDR1 MDHEN and CDR2 SYDVKM. This CDR3 region has 16 residues. The CDR3 nucleotides are TGTGCCAGCAGCTCCGGGACAGGGGTGTACACCGGGGAGCTGTTTTTT. Protein sequence: CASSSGTGVYTGELFF. The variable domain in full, completed from reference TRBV28 and TRBJ2-2, reads DVKVTQSSRYLVKRTGEKVFLECVQDMDHENMFWYRQDPGLGLRLIYFSYDVKMKEKGDIPEGYSVSREKKERFSLILESASTNQTSMYLCASSSGTGVYTGELFFGEGSRLTVL.

The genes are TRBV7-9 and TRBJ2-7; D possibly corresponds to TRBD2 (6 bases). This CDR3 is built from 13 residues. The V gene lost 6 bases and the J gene lost 1 base, with 10 bases spanning the gap. CDR1 is SEHNR, CDR2 FQNEAQ, per germline (reference sequence). In DNA form, the CDR3 reads TGTGCCAGCAGACTCGGGGGATCCTACGAGCAGTACTTC. Translating it yields CASRLGGSYEQYF. Full variable domain (remainder filled in from reference TRBV7-9 and TRBJ2-7): DTGVSQNPRHKITKRGQNVTFRCDPISEHNRLYWYRQTLGQGPEFLTYFQNEAQLEKSRLLSDRFSAERPKGSFSTLEIQRTEQGDSAMYLCASRLGGSYEQYFGPGTRLTVT.

The CDR3 nucleotides read TGTGCCAGCAGCTTGAACGAGGGTTTAAGCGAGCAGTACTTC. Protein sequence: CASSLNEGLSEQYF. V is TRBV7-9 and J is TRBJ2-7, with D maybe TRBD2 (5 bases). With 3 bases removed from V and 6 bases from J, the gap between germline ends came to 15 bases. Germline CDR1 is SEHNR and CDR2 is FQNEAQ (reference sequence). The CDR3 has 14 amino acids.

This chain joins TRBV7-9 and TRBJ2-1; TRBD2 matches 8 bases. The CDR3 contains 16 residues. CDR1 and CDR2 (germline): SEHNR, FQNEAQ (reference sequence). J lost 0 bases, V lost 5 bases, and 6 bases had no gene match. The CDR3 nucleotides are TGTGCCAGCAGCCAGAGCGGGAGCAGCTCCTACAATGAGCAGTTCTTC. This codes for CASSQSGSSSYNEQFF.